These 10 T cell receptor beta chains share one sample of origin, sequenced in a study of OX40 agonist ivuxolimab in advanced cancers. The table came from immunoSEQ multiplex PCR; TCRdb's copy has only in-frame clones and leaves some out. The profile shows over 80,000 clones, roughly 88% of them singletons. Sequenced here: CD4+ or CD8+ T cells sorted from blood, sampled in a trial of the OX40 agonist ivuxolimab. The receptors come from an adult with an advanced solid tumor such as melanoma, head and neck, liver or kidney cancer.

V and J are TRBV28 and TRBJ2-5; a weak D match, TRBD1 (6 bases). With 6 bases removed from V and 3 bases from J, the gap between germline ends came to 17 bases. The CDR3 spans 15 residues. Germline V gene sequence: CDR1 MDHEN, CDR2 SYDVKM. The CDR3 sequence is CASRVTWGPEETQYF. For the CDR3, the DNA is TGTGCCAGCAGAGTAACTTGGGGGCCGGAAGAGACCCAGTACTTC.

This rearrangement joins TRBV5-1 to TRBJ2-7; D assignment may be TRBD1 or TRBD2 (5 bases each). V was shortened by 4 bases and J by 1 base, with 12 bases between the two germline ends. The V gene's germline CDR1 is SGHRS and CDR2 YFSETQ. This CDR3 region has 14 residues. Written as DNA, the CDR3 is TGCGCCAGCAGCCCTGACGGGGCATCCTACGAGCAGTACTTC. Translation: CASSPDGASYEQYF.

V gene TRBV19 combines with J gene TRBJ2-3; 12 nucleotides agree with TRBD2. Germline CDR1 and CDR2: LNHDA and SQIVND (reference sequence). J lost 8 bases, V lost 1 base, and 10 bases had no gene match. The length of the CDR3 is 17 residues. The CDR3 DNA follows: TGTGCCAGTAGTATAGGGCTAGCGGGAGGGCTCGGACGTACGCAGTATTTT. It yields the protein CASSIGLAGGLGRTQYF.

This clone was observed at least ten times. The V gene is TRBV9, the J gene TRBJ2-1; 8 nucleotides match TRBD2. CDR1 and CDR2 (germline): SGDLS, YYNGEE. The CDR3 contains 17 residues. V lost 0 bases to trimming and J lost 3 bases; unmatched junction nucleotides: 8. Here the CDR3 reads CASSVAVGAGVYNEQFF. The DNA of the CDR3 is TGTGCCAGCAGCGTAGCAGTGGGAGCGGGAGTCTACAATGAGCAGTTCTTC.

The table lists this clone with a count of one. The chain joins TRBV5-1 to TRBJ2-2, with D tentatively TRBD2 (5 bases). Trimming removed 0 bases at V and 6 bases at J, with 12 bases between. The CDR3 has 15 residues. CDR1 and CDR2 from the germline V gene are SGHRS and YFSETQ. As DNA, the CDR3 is TGCGCCAGCAGCTTGGGTCTGGGAGCGCCCGGGGAGCTGTTTTTT. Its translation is CASSLGLGAPGELFF.

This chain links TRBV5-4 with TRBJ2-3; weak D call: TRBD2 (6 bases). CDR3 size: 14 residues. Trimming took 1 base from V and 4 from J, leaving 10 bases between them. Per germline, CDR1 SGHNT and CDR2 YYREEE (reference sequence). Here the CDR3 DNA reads TGTGCCAGCAGCTTGAACGCGGGGCCAGATACGCAGTATTTT. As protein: CASSLNAGPDTQYF. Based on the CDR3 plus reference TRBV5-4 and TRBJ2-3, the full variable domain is ETGVTQSPTHLIKTRGQQVTLRCSSQSGHNTVSWYQQALGQGPQFIFQYYREEENGRGNFPPRFSGLQFPNYSSELNVNALELDDSALYLCASSLNAGPDTQYFGPGTRLTVL.

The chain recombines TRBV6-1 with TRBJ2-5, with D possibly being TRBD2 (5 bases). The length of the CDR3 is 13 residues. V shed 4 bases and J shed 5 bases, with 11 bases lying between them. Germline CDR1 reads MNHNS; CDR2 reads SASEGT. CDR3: CASSGGLVETQYF. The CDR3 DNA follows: TGTGCCAGCAGTGGAGGGCTGGTCGAGACCCAGTACTTC.

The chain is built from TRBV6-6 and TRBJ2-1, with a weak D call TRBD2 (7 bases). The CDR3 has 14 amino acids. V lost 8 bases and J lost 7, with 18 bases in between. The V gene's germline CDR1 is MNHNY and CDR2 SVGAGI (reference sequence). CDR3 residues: CASGAGARMNEQFF. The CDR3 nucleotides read TGTGCCAGCGGGGCGGGGGCCCGGATGAATGAGCAGTTCTTC.

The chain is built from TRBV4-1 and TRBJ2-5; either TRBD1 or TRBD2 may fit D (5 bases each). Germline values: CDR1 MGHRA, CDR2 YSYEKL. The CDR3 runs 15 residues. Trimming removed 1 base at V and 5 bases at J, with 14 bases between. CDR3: CASSQGDGVGETQYF. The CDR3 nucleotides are TGCGCCAGCAGCCAAGGGGACGGGGTTGGGGAGACCCAGTACTTC.

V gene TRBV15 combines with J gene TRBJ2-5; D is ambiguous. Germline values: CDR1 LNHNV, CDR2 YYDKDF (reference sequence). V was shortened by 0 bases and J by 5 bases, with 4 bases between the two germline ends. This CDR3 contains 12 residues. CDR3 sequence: CATSRDLETQYF. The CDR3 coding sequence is TGTGCCACCAGCAGAGATCTGGAGACCCAGTACTTC.